This T cell receptor (beta chain) was found in a study of identical twins. TCRdb analysed the 5' RACE reads with MiXCR anew, one entry per CDR3 protein. The sample consists of 400,000 to 550,000 distinct CDR3 sequences, roughly 24% of them appearing once. This clonotype was seen repeatedly, ten times or more. Its cognate antigen is unknown. Germline CDR1 reads SGHTA; CDR2 reads FQGNSA. The V and J ends lost 5 bases and 6 bases respectively, with 6 bases between them. The CDR3 is 11 amino acids. Points from the study as a whole: For cord blood, abundant beta clonotypes had fewer insertions, unlike memory repertoires, which showed none.

In addition, the sample was reused for a study of T cells expressing NK-cell markers. In that study: Whether expanded NKG2C+ T cell clones were HCMV specific stayed uncertain.

What was sequenced was CD4+ T cells sorted from blood. The sequence came from a woman aged 18-35 years in good health. The chain recombines TRBV7-2 with TRBJ2-3; D gene ambiguous. The CDR3 nucleotides read TGTGCCAGCAGCCCTGCGGATACGCAGTATTTT. This sequence encodes CASSPADTQYF.